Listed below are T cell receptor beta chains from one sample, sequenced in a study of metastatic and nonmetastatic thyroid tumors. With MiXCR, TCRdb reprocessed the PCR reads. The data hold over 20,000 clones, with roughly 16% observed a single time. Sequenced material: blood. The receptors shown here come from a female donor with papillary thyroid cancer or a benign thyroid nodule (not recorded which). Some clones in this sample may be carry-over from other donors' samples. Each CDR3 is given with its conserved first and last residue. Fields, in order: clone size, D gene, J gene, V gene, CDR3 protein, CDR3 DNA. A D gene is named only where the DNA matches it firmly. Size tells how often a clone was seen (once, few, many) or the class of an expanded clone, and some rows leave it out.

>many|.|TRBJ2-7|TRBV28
CASSLKGLSRRSYEQYF
TGTGCCAGCAGTTTAAAAGGCCTCTCCCGGAGATCCTACGAGCAGTACTTC
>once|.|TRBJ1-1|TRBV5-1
CASSLGTTVSPEAFF
TGCGCCAGCAGCTTGGGAACCACAGTCTCCCCTGAAGCTTTCTTT
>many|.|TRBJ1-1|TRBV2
CASSEEGMNTEAFF
TGTGCCAGCAGTGAAGAGGGTATGAACACTGAAGCTTTCTTT
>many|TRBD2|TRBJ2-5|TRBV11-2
CASSLEGGSGVEETQYF
TGTGCCAGCAGCTTAGAAGGCGGGAGCGGTGTAGAGGAGACCCAGTACTTC
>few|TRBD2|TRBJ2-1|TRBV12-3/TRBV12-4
CASTPGTSLYNEQFF
TGTGCCAGCACCCCCGGGACTAGCTTATACAATGAGCAGTTCTTC
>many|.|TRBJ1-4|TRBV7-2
CASSSWSATNEKLFF
TGTGCCAGCAGCTCTTGGAGTGCAACTAATGAAAAACTGTTTTTT
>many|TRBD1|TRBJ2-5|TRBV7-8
CASTSAHRDSKETQYF
TGTGCCAGCACCTCGGCTCACCGGGACAGCAAAGAGACCCAGTACTTC
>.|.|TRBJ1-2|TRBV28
CASRGTGIYGYTF
TGTGCCAGCAGGGGAACAGGAATCTATGGCTACACCTTC
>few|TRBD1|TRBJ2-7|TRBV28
CASSPSGTGVYEQYF
TGTGCCAGCAGTCCATCCGGGACAGGGGTCTACGAGCAGTACTTC
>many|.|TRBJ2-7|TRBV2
CASSEYMSGAVVYEQYF
TGTGCCAGCAGTGAATATATGTCCGGCGCGGTCGTCTACGAGCAGTACTTC
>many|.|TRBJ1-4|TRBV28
CASSGGSDFEKLFF
TGTGCCAGCAGTGGCGGCTCGGATTTCGAAAAACTGTTTTTT
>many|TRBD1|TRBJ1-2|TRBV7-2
CASSLANRDSYGYTF
TGTGCCAGCAGCTTGGCTAACCGGGACAGCTATGGCTACACCTTC
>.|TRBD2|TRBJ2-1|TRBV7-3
CASSLTGGSGRSHSYNEQFF
TGTGCCAGCAGCTTAACAGGGGGTAGCGGGAGGAGTCACTCCTACAATGAGCAGTTCTTC
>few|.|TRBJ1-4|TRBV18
CASSPRGRQLNEKLFF
TGTGCCAGCTCACCCCGCGGACGGCAGCTGAATGAAAAACTGTTTTTT
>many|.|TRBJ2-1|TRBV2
CASTFHNEQFF
TGTGCCAGCACGTTCCACAATGAGCAGTTCTTC
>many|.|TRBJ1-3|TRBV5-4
CASSSTYSGNTIYF
TGTGCCAGCAGCTCCACATACTCTGGAAACACCATATATTTT
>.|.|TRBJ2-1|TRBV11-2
CASSLAGYNEQFF
TGTGCCAGCAGCTTAGCAGGGTACAATGAGCAGTTCTTC
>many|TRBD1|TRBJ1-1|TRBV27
CASSSNRGLHGAFF
TGTGCCAGCAGTTCAAACAGGGGTTTGCATGGAGCTTTCTTT
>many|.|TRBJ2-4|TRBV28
CASSFFQTPSAKNIQYF
TGTGCCAGCAGTTTTTTCCAGACTCCATCTGCCAAAAACATTCAGTACTTC
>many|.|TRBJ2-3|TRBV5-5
CASSLGFQPSTDTQYF
TGTGCCAGCAGCTTGGGGTTCCAACCTAGCACAGATACGCAGTATTTT
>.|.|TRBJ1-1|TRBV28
CASSLAKGLLNTEAFF
TGTGCCAGCAGCTTAGCGAAGGGACTTCTGAACACTGAAGCTTTCTTT
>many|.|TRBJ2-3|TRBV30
CAYSPRLVKTDTQYF
TGTGCCTACTCCCCGAGGCTAGTAAAGACAGATACGCAGTATTTT
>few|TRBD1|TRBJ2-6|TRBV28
CASSNRGPDSGANVLTF
TGTGCCAGCAGTAACAGGGGGCCCGACTCTGGGGCCAACGTCCTGACTTTC
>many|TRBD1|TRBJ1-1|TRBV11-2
CASSYDRGLGTEAFF
TGTGCCAGCAGCTACGACAGGGGGCTTGGCACTGAAGCTTTCTTT
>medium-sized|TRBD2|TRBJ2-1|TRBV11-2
CASSLEAGEYNEQFF
TGTGCCAGCAGCTTAGAGGCGGGAGAATACAATGAGCAGTTCTTC
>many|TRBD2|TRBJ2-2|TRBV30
CALAGGPAGELFF
TGTGCCTTAGCGGGAGGGCCCGCCGGGGAGCTGTTTTTT
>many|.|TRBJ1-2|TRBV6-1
CASSSRKSDGYTF
TGTGCCAGCAGCTCTAGGAAGTCGGATGGCTACACCTTC
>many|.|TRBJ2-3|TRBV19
CASSATTRADTQYF
TGTGCCAGTAGTGCAACTACCCGGGCCGATACGCAGTATTTT
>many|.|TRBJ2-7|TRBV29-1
CSAGTFEGSEQYF
TGCAGCGCTGGAACTTTTGAGGGTTCCGAGCAGTACTTC
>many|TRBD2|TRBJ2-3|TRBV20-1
CSAARGGKYF
TGCAGTGCCGCGCGGGGGGGGAAGTATTTT
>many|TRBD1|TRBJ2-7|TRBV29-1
CSALGQGASGTYEQYF
TGCAGCGCCTTAGGACAGGGGGCGTCAGGGACCTACGAGCAGTACTTC
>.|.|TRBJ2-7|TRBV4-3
CASSQEVADISYEQYF
TGCGCCAGCAGCCAAGAGGTAGCGGATATCTCCTACGAGCAGTACTTC
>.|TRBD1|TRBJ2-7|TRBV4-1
CASSVPGQGFYEQYF
TGCGCCAGCAGCGTGCCGGGACAGGGATTCTACGAGCAGTACTTC
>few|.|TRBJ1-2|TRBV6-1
CASGPGPNYGYTF
TGTGCCAGCGGGCCCGGGCCCAACTATGGCTACACCTTC
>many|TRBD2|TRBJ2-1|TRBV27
CASTLAGPHNEQFF
TGTGCCAGCACGCTAGCGGGACCGCACAATGAGCAGTTCTTC
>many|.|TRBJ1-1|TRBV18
CASSPNTDSPEAFF
TGTGCCAGCTCACCAAACACGGACAGCCCTGAAGCTTTCTTT
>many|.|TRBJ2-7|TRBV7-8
CASSLGRGRDKSYEQYF
TGTGCCAGCAGCTTAGGGAGGGGCAGGGACAAATCCTACGAGCAGTACTTC
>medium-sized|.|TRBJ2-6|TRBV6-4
CASSGGGTEGSGANVLTF
TGTGCCAGCAGTGGGGGGGGGACAGAAGGCTCTGGGGCCAACGTCCTGACTTTC
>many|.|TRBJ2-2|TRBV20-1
CSAKPSNLNTGELFF
TGCAGTGCAAAACCGTCCAATTTGAACACCGGGGAGCTGTTTTTT
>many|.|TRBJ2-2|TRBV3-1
CASSRQGGGELFF
TGTGCCAGCAGCCGGCAGGGTGGCGGGGAGCTGTTTTTT
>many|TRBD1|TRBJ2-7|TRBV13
CASSPRGYRTGVSYEQYF
TGTGCCAGCAGCCCGCGAGGTTACAGGACAGGGGTCTCTTACGAGCAGTACTTC
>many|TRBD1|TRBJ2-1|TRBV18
CASSPGTGGYNEQFF
TGTGCCAGCTCACCTGGGACAGGGGGCTATAATGAGCAGTTCTTC
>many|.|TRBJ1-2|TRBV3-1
CASSQGPGQNYGYTF
TGTGCCAGCAGCCAAGGCCCAGGACAGAACTATGGCTACACCTTC
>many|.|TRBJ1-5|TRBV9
CASSVEGNNQPQHF
TGTGCCAGCAGCGTAGAAGGGAACAATCAGCCCCAGCATTTT
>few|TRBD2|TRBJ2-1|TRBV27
CASSLIGLVIGEQFF
TGTGCCAGCAGTTTAATCGGACTAGTAATCGGGGAGCAGTTCTTC
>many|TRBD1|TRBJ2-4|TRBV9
CASSVPDRGGIQYF
TGTGCCAGCAGCGTCCCGGACAGGGGGGGCATTCAGTACTTC
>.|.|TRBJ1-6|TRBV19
CASSRTTDHNSPLHF
TGTGCCAGTAGTCGTACGACAGACCATAATTCACCCCTCCACTTT
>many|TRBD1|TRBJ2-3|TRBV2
CATGTDITDTQYF
TGTGCCACCGGGACAGACATCACAGATACGCAGTATTTT